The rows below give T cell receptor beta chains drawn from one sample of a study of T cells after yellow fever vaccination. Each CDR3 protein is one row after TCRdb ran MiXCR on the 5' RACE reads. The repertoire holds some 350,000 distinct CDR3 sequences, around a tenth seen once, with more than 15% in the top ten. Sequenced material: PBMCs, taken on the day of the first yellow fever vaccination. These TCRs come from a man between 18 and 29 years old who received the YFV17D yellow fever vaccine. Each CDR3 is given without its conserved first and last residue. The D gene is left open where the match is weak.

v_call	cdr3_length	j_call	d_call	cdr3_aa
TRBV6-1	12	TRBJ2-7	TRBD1	ASSEDRASDEQY
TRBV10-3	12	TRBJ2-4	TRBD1	AISTTGGGNIQY
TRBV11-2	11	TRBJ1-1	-	ASSLDWGTEAF
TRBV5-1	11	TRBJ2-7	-	ASSTGVSGEQY
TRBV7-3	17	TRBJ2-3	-	ASSLTLGFGGAPEDTQY
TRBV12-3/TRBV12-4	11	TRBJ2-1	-	ASLLGGYNEQF
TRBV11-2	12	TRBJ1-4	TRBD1	ASSSGTGAEKLF
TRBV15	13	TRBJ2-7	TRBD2	ATSDTSGGAYEQY
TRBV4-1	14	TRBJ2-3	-	ASSQVAGASPNTQY
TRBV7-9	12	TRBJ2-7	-	ASSRRQDIYEQY
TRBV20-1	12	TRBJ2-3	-	SATRDFPLGTQY
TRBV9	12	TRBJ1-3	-	ASSPGQIQNTIY
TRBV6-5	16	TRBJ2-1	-	ASSYSFHYSGAKDEQF
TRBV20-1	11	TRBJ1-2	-	SARDGMELGYT
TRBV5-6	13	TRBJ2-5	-	ASSFFRRGAQTQY
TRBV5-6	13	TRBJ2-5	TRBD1	ASIPSPDREETQY
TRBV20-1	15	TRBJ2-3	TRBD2	SATISGGEASTDTQY
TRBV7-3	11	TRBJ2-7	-	ASSLNGAYEQY
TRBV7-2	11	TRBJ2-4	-	ASSLLGASIQY
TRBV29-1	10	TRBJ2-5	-	SVFWGGETQY
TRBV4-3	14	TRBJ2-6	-	ASSQRTHSGANVLT
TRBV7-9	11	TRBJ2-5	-	ASVQGRGETQY
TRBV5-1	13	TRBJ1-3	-	ASSLGQGMGNTIY
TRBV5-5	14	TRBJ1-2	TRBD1	ASSLKVAGGAYGYT
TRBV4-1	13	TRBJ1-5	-	ASSQAGGRNQPQH
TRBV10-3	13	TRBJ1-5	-	AISVGFGGNQPQH
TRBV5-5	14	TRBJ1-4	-	ASSLEVVATNEKLF
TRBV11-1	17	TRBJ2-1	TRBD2	ASSLRTSGGAFVRNEQF
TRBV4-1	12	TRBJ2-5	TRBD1	ASSRTGAGETQY
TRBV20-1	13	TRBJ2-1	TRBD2	SARDRLAGYNEQF
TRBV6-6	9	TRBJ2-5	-	ASRKGETQY
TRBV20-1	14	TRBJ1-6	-	SARSLVLSQDSPLH
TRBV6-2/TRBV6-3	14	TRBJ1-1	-	ASSYIPARRNTEAF
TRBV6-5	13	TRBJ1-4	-	ASSYSASLGEKLF
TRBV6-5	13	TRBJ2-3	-	ASSYPPVGGGMQY
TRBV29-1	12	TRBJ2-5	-	SVDPTQGRETQY
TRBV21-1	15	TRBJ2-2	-	ASSDGTGRGLAGELF
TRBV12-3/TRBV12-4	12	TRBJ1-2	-	ASALAGANYGYT
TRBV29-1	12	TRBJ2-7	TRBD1	SVLDRGLSYEQY
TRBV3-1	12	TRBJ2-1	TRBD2	ASSRGLAHNEQF
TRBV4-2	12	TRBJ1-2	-	ASSQEGAYYGYT
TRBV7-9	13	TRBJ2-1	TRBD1	ASSLRTGGDNEQF
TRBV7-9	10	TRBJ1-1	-	ASGTRNTEAF
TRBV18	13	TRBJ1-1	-	ASSPPNTGNTEAF
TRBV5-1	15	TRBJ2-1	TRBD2	ASSLRPQAGSYNEQF
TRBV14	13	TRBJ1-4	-	ASSQDLDRDEKLF
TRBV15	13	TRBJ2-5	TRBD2	ATSRAPAGAETQY
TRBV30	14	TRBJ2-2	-	AWDAGHSSNTGELF
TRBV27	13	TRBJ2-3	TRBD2	ASTPGTSGGDTQY
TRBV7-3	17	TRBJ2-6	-	ASTIRPPGRVSGANVLT
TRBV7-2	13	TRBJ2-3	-	ASSYRRGGTDTQY
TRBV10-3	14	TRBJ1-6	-	AISESTGTENSPLH
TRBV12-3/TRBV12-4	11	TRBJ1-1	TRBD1	ATEGTENTEAF
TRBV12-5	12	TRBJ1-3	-	ATLMAGMWNTIY
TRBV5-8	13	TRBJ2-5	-	ASSLGTGTRETQY
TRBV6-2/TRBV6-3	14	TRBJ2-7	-	ASSFNPERSPYEQY
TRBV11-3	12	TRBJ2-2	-	ASSPRRRSGELF
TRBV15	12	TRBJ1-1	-	ATSRAARNTEAF